This TCR beta chain was captured in a study of cytomegalovirus exposure and HLA in healthy donors. Study background: A previous analysis identified 100 million or so unique TCR beta sequences derived from 180 million or so T cells. Regarding the study as a whole: In a later analysis, donors in an Asian-associated ancestry cluster reportedly had fewer N-insertions in productive TCRs than the cohort mean. Cytomegalovirus-associated TCR beta chains were listed, numbering roughly 150. More clonal expansion characterized HLA-associated TCR beta chains than equally common others in a later analysis.

Trimming left V 3 bases short and J 4 bases short, with 8 bases between. CDR3 length: 14 residues. The germline V gene has CDR1 SGHRS and CDR2 YFSETQ. Worth noting for this clone: Its target is unknown.

PCR used 60 Vbeta primers and 13 Jbeta primers. Measured with immunoSEQ multiplex PCR; TCRdb has only the in-frame clones, and not every one. The table for this sample gives roughly 40,000 clones. This sequence joins TRBV5-1 and TRBJ2-6; D call uncertain. The sequence came from a man aged 25 to 45 in good health and CMV-seronegative. Sequencing was done on a sample of PBMCs. The DNA of the CDR3 is TGCGCCAGCAGCTCGAGGCTCGGGGCCAACGTCCTGACTTTC. Translation gives CASSSRLGANVLTF.